The next 32 T cell receptor beta chains were all read from a single sample in a study of T cell repertoires in MIS-A myocarditis. The data were produced by immunoSEQ multiplex PCR, yet TCRdb's version contains in-frame clones alone and is incomplete. The profile covers about 16,000 clones, with 74% appearing a single time and roughly 61% taken by the ten largest. The sequenced sample was left ventricle heart tissue obtained at autopsy. These receptors originate from a man between 18 and 35 years old with fulminant myocarditis from multisystem inflammatory syndrome in adults (MIS-A) after COVID-19.

The chain combines TRBV2 with TRBJ2-2; 9 bases are a match to TRBD2. Germline V gene sequence: CDR1 SNHLY, CDR2 FYNNEI. This CDR3 has 13 amino acids. V lost 6 bases to trimming and J lost 8 bases; unmatched junction nucleotides: 4. In DNA form, the CDR3 reads TGTGCCAGCAGGCGGGGGGGCCCTGGGGAGCTGTTTTTT. It codes for CASRRGGPGELFF.

The chain employs TRBV29-1 and TRBJ1-1, with a possible D match to TRBD1 (5 bases). V was trimmed by 6 bases and J by 8 bases, leaving 19 bases between them. The CDR3 totals 13 residues. Germline V lookup: CDR1 SQVTM, CDR2 ANQGSEA. The CDR3 region has the DNA TGCAGCGTGGGCGCTACATGGGACGGGGAAGCTTTCTTT. Translated: CSVGATWDGEAFF. The full variable domain, completed using reference TRBV29-1 and TRBJ1-1, is SAVISQKPSRDICQRGTSLTIQCQVDSQVTMMFWYRQQPGQSLTLIATANQGSEATYESGFVIDKFPISRPNLTFSTLTVSNMSPEDSSIYLCSVGATWDGEAFFGQGTRLTVV.

The J gene is TRBJ2-3, the V gene TRBV6-2 or TRBV6-3; D call uncertain. The CDR3 spans 17 residues. V lost 0 bases to trimming and J lost 1 base, with 14 bases between them. From germline, CDR1 is MNHEY and CDR2 SVGEGT. The CDR3 spells CASSYSSRVYRTDTQYF. The CDR3 coding sequence is TGTGCCAGCAGTTACTCGTCCCGGGTTTATCGCACAGATACGCAGTATTTT.

The chain has TRBV4-1 and TRBJ2-3, with 9 bases fitting TRBD2. Germline assignment: CDR1 MGHRA and CDR2 YSYEKL. V was pared by 1 base and J by 2 bases, with 7 bases of the junction left unmatched. The CDR3 consists of 17 residues. Here the CDR3 DNA reads TGCGCCAGCAGCCAAGGACAAAGGACTAGCGACACAGATACGCAGTATTTT. The encoded protein is CASSQGQRTSDTDTQYF.

V and J are TRBV21-1 and TRBJ1-5; the table's D gene call, TRBD1, was not cross checked with the DNA. TRBV21-1 is tagged as a pseudogene. This CDR3 has 19 residues. This CDR3 reads CASSSASLKGVCSNQPQHF. The CDR3, as DNA: TGTGCCAGCAGCTCCGCCTCGTTGAAGGGGGTATGTAGCAATCAGCCCCAGCATTTT.

CDR3 sequence reads: CASSLDSRTQYF. The CDR3 coding sequence is TGTGCCAGCAGCTTGGATTCAAGGACCCAGTACTTC. This chain joins TRBV5-5 and TRBJ2-5; D ambiguous. V lost 0 bases, J lost 7 bases, and 7 bases lay in between. The germline CDR1 and CDR2 sequences are SGHKS and YYEKEE (reference sequence). There are 12 residues in the CDR3.

The chain joins TRBV19 to TRBJ1-2; 7 bases line up with TRBD1. J lost 8 bases, V lost 5 bases, and 5 bases had no gene match. This CDR3 has 12 residues. CDR1 is LNHDA and CDR2 is SQIVND in the germline V gene (reference sequence). In DNA, the CDR3 is TGTGCCAGTAGTGTGCGACAGGGAGGCTACACCTTC. It is translated as CASSVRQGGYTF.

This clone has a single count. This chain joins TRBV7-9 and TRBJ2-7; D might be TRBD1 or TRBD2, each matching 5 bases. There are 13 residues in the CDR3. With 4 bases removed from V and 6 bases from J, the gap between germline ends came to 13 bases. Per the germline V gene, CDR1 is SEHNR and CDR2 is FQNEAQ (reference sequence). The chain's CDR3 is CASSSGTFLEQYF. The CDR3 DNA sequence: TGTGCCAGCAGCTCGGGGACCTTCCTCGAGCAGTACTTC.

The chain is built from TRBV28 and TRBJ1-1; D remains ambiguous. The ends were cut back, 5 bases at V and 4 bases at J, with 14 bases in the middle. Germline V CDR1 and CDR2: MDHEN, SYDVKM. The CDR3 is 14 residues long. CDR3 in amino acids: CASSPHGRGTEAFF. DNA of the CDR3: TGTGCCAGCAGTCCACACGGTCGGGGCACTGAAGCTTTCTTT.

The V and J genes are TRBV7-3 and TRBJ2-2; 13 bases align to TRBD2. This CDR3 is built from 17 residues. V dropped 3 bases and J dropped 6; count of bases not matched to a gene: 7. From germline, CDR1 is SGHTA and CDR2 FQGTGA. The DNA of the CDR3 is TGTGCCAGCAGCTTTACGACTAGCGGGAGGACCTCCGGGGAGCTGTTTTTT. It yields the protein CASSFTTSGRTSGELFF.

This clone was seen only a few times. The chain combines TRBV4-1 with TRBJ2-1, with unresolved D. The germline CDR1 and CDR2 sequences are MGHRA and YSYEKL. The CDR3 spans 14 residues. The V end lost 1 base, the J end lost 8 bases, and 12 bases lay between the germline ends. CDR3 in DNA: TGCGCCAGCAGCCAAGGGGCGAGACCCGATGAGCAGTTCTTC. Translated, it gives CASSQGARPDEQFF.

V gene TRBV6-1 combines with J gene TRBJ2-7, with 8 positions matching TRBD1. Germline V CDR1 and CDR2: MNHNS, SASEGT. This CDR3 has 15 amino acids. The V and J ends lost 1 base and 5 bases, in that order; junction bases with no gene match: 7. DNA of the CDR3: TGTGCCAGCAGTGAAGTGGCAGGGGGCAGAGACGAGCAGTACTTC. Amino acids: CASSEVAGGRDEQYF.

V gene TRBV7-9 combines with J gene TRBJ1-5, with TRBD1 matching 7 bases. Germline assignment: CDR1 SEHNR and CDR2 FQNEAQ (reference sequence). The junction had 11 bases not matched to a gene; V was cut back by 5 bases and J by 7 bases. The CDR3 runs to 15 residues. The CDR3 region has the DNA TGTGCCAGCAGCGATACAGGGGAAGTGGGCCAGCCCCAGCATTTT. Encoded protein: CASSDTGEVGQPQHF.

This chain's CDR3 is CASSFMAGELFF. CDR3 DNA sequence: TGTGCCAGCAGCTTCATGGCCGGGGAGCTGTTTTTT. This chain links TRBV5-4 with TRBJ2-2, with D uncertain. Germline CDR1 and CDR2: SGHNT and YYREEE (reference sequence). The CDR3 spans 12 residues. V was clipped by 2 bases and J by 6 bases, with 5 bases between them.

V gene TRBV19 combines with J gene TRBJ1-2; TRBD1 might be the D (6 bases). V was shortened by 6 bases and J by 8 bases, with 13 bases between the two germline ends. The V gene's germline CDR1 is LNHDA and CDR2 SQIVND (reference sequence). CDR3 size: 12 residues. The CDR3 is CASSRQGRGYTF. CDR3 sequence (DNA): TGTGCCAGTAGCCGGCAGGGGCGCGGCTACACCTTC.

The rearrangement links TRBV7-3 to TRBJ2-3; D perhaps matches TRBD2 (7 bases). Germline V gene data show CDR1 as SGHTA and CDR2 as FQGTGA. Deletions cut 3 bases from V and 6 bases from J, with 10 bases between. The CDR3 sequence is 13 residues long. The CDR3 sequence is CASSLGGPDTQYF. The DNA of the CDR3 is TGTGCCAGCAGCTTGGGGGGGCCCGATACGCAGTATTTT.

In its sample, this clone ranks as medium-sized. The J gene is TRBJ1-5, the V gene TRBV19; D remains unclear. Deletions cut 5 bases from V and 0 bases from J, with 5 bases between. CDR3 size: 13 residues. CDR1 is LNHDA and CDR2 is SQIVND in the germline V gene (reference sequence). CDR3 nucleotide sequence: TGTGCCAGTAGTTTGATTAGCAATCAGCCCCAGCATTTT. Translated, it gives CASSLISNQPQHF.

This rearrangement joins TRBV2 to TRBJ1-6, with TRBD1 matching over 8 bases. Germline loops: CDR1 SNHLY, CDR2 FYNNEI. Germline trimming cut 3 bases from V and 9 bases from J; bases unmatched to any gene: 4. The CDR3 contains 14 residues. CDR3 loop: CASSDETGVSPLHF. The CDR3 DNA reads as TGTGCCAGCAGTGACGAGACAGGGGTTTCACCCCTCCACTTT. The entire variable domain, with the rest obtained from reference TRBV2 and TRBJ1-6, is as follows: EPEVTQTPSHQVTQMGQEVILRCVPISNHLYFYWYRQILGQKVEFLVSFYNNEISEKSEIFDDQFSVERPDGSNFTLKIRSTKLEDSAMYFCASSDETGVSPLHFGNGTRLTVT.

V gene TRBV7-2 combines with J gene TRBJ2-7; 7 bases line up with TRBD1. After removal of 1 base from V and 0 bases from J, the junction contained 0 bases not matched to a gene. The CDR3 contains 14 residues. The germline gives CDR1 SGHTA, CDR2 FQGNSA. The CDR3 bases are TGTGCCAGCAGCTTAGACAGGGGCTCCTACGAGCAGTACTTC. Protein: CASSLDRGSYEQYF.

The chain combines TRBV29-1 with TRBJ1-5; tentative D call: TRBD1 (5 bases). V was trimmed by 4 bases and J by 2 bases, leaving 12 bases between them. CDR1 and CDR2 from the germline V gene are SQVTM and ANQGSEA. This CDR3 region has 14 residues. CDR3 amino acids: CSVGAGYGNQPQHF. The CDR3, as DNA: TGCAGCGTTGGGGCAGGGTACGGCAATCAGCCCCAGCATTTT.

The V call is TRBV28, the J call TRBJ1-6; D is perhaps TRBD1 (6 bases). The CDR3 extends over 14 amino acids. Germline CDR1 is MDHEN and CDR2 is SYDVKM. V lost 7 bases and J 7 bases, leaving 14 bases between the germline ends. This CDR3 reads CASNSPGQNSPLHF. CDR3 in DNA: TGTGCCAGCAACTCACCAGGACAGAATTCACCCCTCCACTTT.

The chain joins TRBV28 to TRBJ2-7; 12 nucleotides agree with TRBD2. The CDR3 is 15 residues long. Germline V CDR1 and CDR2: MDHEN, SYDVKM. The trim removed 7 bases at V and 3 bases at J, leaving 7 bases unmatched. CDR3 bases: TGTGCCAGCACCTCGACTAGCGGGGGCTTCTACGAGCAGTACTTC. Its protein product is CASTSTSGGFYEQYF.

This clone has just a few counts. The rearrangement links TRBV14 to TRBJ1-6, with 7 bases matching TRBD1. V trimming: 2 bases; J trimming: 5 bases; junction bases outside the gene matches: 3. There are 15 residues in the CDR3. The germline CDR1 and CDR2 sequences are SGHDN and FVKESK. CDR3: CASSQLGQDNSPLHF. The DNA for the CDR3 is TGTGCCAGCAGCCAACTAGGACAGGATAATTCACCCCTCCACTTT.

This rearrangement joins TRBV10-3 to TRBJ2-5, with 11 nucleotides matching TRBD2. Germline lookup yields CDR1 ENHRY and CDR2 SYGVKD. The CDR3 length is 14 residues. V lost 5 bases to trimming and J lost 3 bases; unmatched junction nucleotides: 2. The CDR3 reads CAISSTSGEETQYF. CDR3 DNA sequence: TGTGCCATCAGTTCGACTAGCGGGGAAGAGACCCAGTACTTC.

This clone turned up a few times. The chain employs TRBV28 and TRBJ1-2; 7 nucleotides match TRBD1. The length of the CDR3 is 14 residues. CDR1 MDHEN and CDR2 SYDVKM come from the germline V gene. J lost 3 bases, V lost 3 bases, and 4 bases had no gene match. CDR3 amino acids: CASSFSQGYYGYTF. The CDR3 bases are TGTGCCAGCAGTTTCTCACAGGGGTACTATGGCTACACCTTC.

V is TRBV2 and J is TRBJ1-3, with 12 nucleotides matching TRBD1. V shed 5 bases and J 0 bases; nucleotides not matched to a gene: 5. This CDR3 is built from 17 residues. CDR1 and CDR2 from the germline V gene are SNHLY and FYNNEI. The CDR3 spells CASSSGTGGISGNTIYF. CDR3 sequence (DNA): TGTGCCAGCAGTTCCGGGACAGGGGGCATCTCTGGAAACACCATATATTTT.

V usage is TRBV4-2 and J usage is TRBJ2-7; no firm D call. V lost 2 bases and J 4 bases, leaving 9 bases between the germline ends. The CDR3 length is 13 residues. CDR1 is LGHNA and CDR2 is YNFKEQ in the germline V gene. The CDR3 here is CASSQQRTYEQYF. In DNA, the CDR3 is TGTGCCAGCAGCCAACAAAGGACGTACGAGCAGTACTTC.

The V and J genes are TRBV14 and TRBJ2-1, with D perhaps assigned TRBD1 or TRBD2 (5 bases each). The CDR3 is 19 amino acids. In germline, CDR1 is SGHDN, CDR2 FVKESK. Trimming shortened V by 1 base and J by 1 base, and 20 bases separated the two germline ends. CDR3 protein: CASSQVSYWGSGSYNEQFF. The DNA for the CDR3 is TGTGCCAGCAGCCAAGTCTCGTATTGGGGCTCGGGATCCTACAATGAGCAGTTCTTC.

The chain joins TRBV3-1 (or the pseudogene TRBV3-2) to TRBJ2-2; the D gene could be TRBD1 or TRBD2 (5 bases each). With 2 bases removed from V and 5 bases from J, the gap between germline ends came to 15 bases. CDR3 length: 16 amino acids. Germline CDR1 and CDR2: LGHDT and YNNKEL (reference sequence). CDR3 region: CASSQWGPRGTGELFF. The CDR3 coding sequence is TGTGCCAGCAGCCAATGGGGACCACGAGGGACCGGGGAGCTGTTTTTT.

The chain has TRBV9 and TRBJ2-7; TRBD2 agrees at 7 bases. The CDR3 consists of 14 residues. The germline V gene encodes CDR1 SGDLS and CDR2 YYNGEE. V was pared by 8 bases and J by 3 bases, with 11 bases of the junction left unmatched. CDR3 loop: CASSKTSSNYEQYF. For the CDR3, the DNA is TGTGCCAGTAGCAAGACTAGCAGTAACTACGAGCAGTACTTC. The whole variable domain, filled in from reference TRBV9 and TRBJ2-7, reads DSGVTQTPKHLITATGQRVTLRCSPRSGDLSVYWYQQSLDQGLQFLIQYYNGEERAKGNILERFSAQQFPDLHSELNLSSLELGDSALYFCASSKTSSNYEQYFGPGTRLTVT.

This clone was picked up one time. The V gene is TRBV7-2, the J gene TRBJ2-7; possibly TRBD2 for D (5 bases). There are 14 residues in the CDR3. Germline V gives CDR1 SGHTA, CDR2 FQGNSA. The V and J ends lost 5 bases and 2 bases respectively, with 13 bases between them. This CDR3 is CASSPSAGTYEQYF. As DNA, the CDR3 is TGTGCCAGCAGCCCGAGCGCCGGGACCTACGAGCAGTACTTC. The full variable domain, its missing parts supplied by reference TRBV7-2 and TRBJ2-7, is GAGVSQSPSNKVTEKGKDVELRCDPISGHTALYWYRQSLGQGLEFLIYFQGNSAPDKSGLPSDRFSAERTGGSVSTLTIQRTQQEDSAVYLCASSPSAGTYEQYFGPGTRLTVT.

The chain links TRBV6-5 to TRBJ1-5; possibly TRBD1 for D (6 bases). There are 15 residues in the CDR3. CDR1 MNHEY and CDR2 SVGAGI come from the germline V gene. The ends were cut back, 4 bases at V and 3 bases at J, with 13 bases in the middle. This CDR3 reads CASSSGGGPNQPQHF. CDR3 coding DNA: TGTGCCAGCAGTTCTGGCGGGGGGCCCAATCAGCCCCAGCATTTT.